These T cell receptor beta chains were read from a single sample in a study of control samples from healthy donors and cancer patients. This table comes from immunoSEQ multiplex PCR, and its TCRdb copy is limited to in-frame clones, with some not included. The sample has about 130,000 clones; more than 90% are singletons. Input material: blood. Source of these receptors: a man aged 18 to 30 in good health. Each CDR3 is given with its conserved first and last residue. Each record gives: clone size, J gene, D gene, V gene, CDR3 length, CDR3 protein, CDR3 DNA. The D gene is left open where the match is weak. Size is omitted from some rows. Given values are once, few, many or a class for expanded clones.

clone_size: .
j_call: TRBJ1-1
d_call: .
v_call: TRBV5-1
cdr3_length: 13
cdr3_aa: CASSLSTNTEAFF
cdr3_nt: TGCGCCAGCAGCTTGAGTACCAACACTGAAGCTTTCTTT

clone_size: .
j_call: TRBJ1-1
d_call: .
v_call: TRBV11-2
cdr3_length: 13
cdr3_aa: CASSLMGDTEAFF
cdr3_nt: TGTGCCAGCAGCCTTATGGGGGACACTGAAGCTTTCTTT

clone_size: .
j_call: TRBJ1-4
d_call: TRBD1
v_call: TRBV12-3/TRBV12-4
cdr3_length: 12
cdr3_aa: CASREGGDSLFF
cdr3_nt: TGTGCCAGCAGGGAGGGGGGGGACAGTTTGTTTTTT

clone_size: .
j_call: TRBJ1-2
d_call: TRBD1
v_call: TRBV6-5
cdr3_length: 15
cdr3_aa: CASSHWGDSDWGYTF
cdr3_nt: TGTGCCAGCAGCCATTGGGGGGACAGCGACTGGGGCTACACCTTC

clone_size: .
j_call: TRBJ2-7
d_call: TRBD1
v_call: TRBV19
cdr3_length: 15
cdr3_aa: CASSISGQGTEEQYF
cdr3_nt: TGTGCCAGTAGTATCTCCGGACAGGGGACTGAGGAGCAGTACTTC

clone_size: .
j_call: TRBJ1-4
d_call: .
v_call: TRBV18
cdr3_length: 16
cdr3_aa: CASSPLQGSTNEKLFF
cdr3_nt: TGTGCCAGCTCACCATTGCAGGGCTCAACTAATGAAAAACTGTTTTTT

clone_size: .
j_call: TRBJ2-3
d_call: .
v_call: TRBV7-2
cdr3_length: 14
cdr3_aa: CASSLDRSTDTQYF
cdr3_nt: TGTGCCAGCAGCTTAGATCGGAGCACAGATACGCAGTATTTT

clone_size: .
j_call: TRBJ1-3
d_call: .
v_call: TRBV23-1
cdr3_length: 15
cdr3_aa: CASSQFGGKGNTIYF
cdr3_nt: TGCGCCAGCAGTCAATTTGGGGGAAAGGGAAACACCATATATTTT

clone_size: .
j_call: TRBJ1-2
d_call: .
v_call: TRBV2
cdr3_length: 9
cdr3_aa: CASRGGYTF
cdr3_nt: TGTGCCAGCCGGGGGGGCTACACCTTC

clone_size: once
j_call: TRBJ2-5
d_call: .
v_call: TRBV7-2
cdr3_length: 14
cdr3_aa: CASSLYGDQETQYF
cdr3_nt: TGTGCCAGCAGCCTATACGGGGACCAAGAGACCCAGTACTTC

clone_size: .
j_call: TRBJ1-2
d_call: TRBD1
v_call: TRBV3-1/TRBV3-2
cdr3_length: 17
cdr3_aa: CASSQDLGQGFNYGYTF
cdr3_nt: TGTGCCAGCAGCCAAGATCTGGGACAGGGTTTCAACTATGGCTACACCTTC

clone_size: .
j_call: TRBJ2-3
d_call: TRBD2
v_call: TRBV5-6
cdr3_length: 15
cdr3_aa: CASSLLGSGTDTQYF
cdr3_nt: TGTGCCAGCAGCTTGTTGGGTAGCGGGACAGATACGCAGTATTTT

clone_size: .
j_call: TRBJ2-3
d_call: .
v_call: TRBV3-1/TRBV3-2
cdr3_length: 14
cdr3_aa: CASSQDRAADTQYF
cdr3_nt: TGTGCCAGCAGCCAAGATAGGGCAGCAGATACGCAGTATTTT

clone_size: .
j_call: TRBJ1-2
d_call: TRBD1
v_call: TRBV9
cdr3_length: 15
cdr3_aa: CASSVGGARGHGYTF
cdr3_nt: TGTGCCAGCAGCGTAGGAGGTGCGAGGGGGCATGGCTACACCTTC

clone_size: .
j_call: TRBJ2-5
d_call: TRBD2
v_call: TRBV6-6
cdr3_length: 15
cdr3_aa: CASSIQGLWTETQYF
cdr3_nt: TGTGCCAGCAGTATCCAGGGACTATGGACAGAGACCCAGTACTTC

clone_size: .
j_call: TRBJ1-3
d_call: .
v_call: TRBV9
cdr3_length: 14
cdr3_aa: CASSADYSGNTIYF
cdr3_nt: TGTGCCAGCAGCGCAGATTACTCTGGAAACACCATATATTTT

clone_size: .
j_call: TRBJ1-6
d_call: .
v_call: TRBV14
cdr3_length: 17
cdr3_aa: CASSQEVRAMVDSPLHF
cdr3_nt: TGTGCCAGCAGCCAAGAAGTCAGGGCGATGGTGGATTCACCCCTCCACTTT

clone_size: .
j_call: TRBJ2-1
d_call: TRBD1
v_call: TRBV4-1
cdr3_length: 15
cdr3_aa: CASSQRTGSSNEQFF
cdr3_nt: TGCGCCAGCAGCCAACGGACAGGGAGTTCGAATGAGCAGTTCTTC

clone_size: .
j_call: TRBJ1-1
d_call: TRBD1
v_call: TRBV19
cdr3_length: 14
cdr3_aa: CASSRDRENTEAFF
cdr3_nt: TGTGCCAGTAGTAGGGACAGGGAGAACACTGAAGCTTTCTTT

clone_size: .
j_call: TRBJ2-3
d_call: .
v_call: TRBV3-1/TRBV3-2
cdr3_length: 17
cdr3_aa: CASSQGRGALRGDTQYF
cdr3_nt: TGTGCCAGCAGCCAAGGGCGCGGGGCTCTACGGGGAGATACGCAGTATTTT

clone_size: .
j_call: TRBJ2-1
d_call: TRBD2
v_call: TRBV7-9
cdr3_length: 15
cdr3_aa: CASSLGAGGPPEQFF
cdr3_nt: TGTGCCAGCAGCTTAGGAGCGGGGGGGCCACCTGAGCAGTTCTTC

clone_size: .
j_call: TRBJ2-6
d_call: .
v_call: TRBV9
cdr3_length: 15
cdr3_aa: CASSVLGSGANVLTF
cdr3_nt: TGTGCCAGCAGCGTCCTTGGTTCTGGGGCCAACGTCCTGACTTTC

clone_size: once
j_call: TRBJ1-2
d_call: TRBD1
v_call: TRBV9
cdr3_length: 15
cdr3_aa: CASSASTGGIYGYTF
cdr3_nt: TGTGCCAGCAGCGCGTCGACAGGGGGGATTTATGGCTACACCTTC

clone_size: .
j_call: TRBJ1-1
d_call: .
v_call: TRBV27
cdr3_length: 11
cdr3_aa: CASSFGTEAFF
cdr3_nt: TGTGCCAGCAGTTTTGGTACTGAAGCTTTCTTT

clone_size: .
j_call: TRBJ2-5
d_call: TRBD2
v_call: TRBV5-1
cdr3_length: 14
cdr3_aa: CASRSTSAQETQYF
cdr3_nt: TGCGCCAGCAGGTCGACTAGCGCACAAGAGACCCAGTACTTC

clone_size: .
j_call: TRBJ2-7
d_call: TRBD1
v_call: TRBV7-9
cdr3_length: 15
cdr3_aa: CASSLVWDRTYEQYF
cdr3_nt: TGTGCCAGCAGCTTAGTCTGGGACAGGACCTACGAGCAGTACTTC

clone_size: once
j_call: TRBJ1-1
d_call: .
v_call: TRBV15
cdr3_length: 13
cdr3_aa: CATSRGWNTEAFF
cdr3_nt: TGTGCCACCAGCAGAGGTTGGAACACTGAAGCTTTCTTT

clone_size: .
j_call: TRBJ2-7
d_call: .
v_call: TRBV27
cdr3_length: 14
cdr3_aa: CASSALGFAYEQYF
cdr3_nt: TGTGCCAGCAGTGCGCTCGGCTTTGCCTACGAGCAGTACTTC

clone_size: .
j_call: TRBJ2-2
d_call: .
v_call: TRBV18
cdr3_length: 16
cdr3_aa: CASSPLSGMNTGELFF
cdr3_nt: TGTGCCAGCTCACCATTATCGGGGATGAACACCGGGGAGCTGTTTTTT

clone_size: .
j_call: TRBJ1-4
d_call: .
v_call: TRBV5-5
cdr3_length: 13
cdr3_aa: CASSRATNEKLFF
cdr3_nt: TGTGCCAGCAGTCGTGCAACTAATGAAAAACTGTTTTTT

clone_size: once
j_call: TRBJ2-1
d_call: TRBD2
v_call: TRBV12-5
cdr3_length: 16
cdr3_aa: CASVGRGGLPANEQFF
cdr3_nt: TGTGCTAGTGTTGGGCGGGGGGGCCTTCCCGCCAATGAGCAGTTCTTC

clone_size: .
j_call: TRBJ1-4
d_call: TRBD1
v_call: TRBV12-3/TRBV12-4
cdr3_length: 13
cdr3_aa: CASTPTGTEKLFF
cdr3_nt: TGTGCCAGCACACCGACAGGGACTGAAAAACTGTTTTTT

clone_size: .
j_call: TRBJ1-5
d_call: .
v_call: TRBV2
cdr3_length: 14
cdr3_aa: CASSVGSSNQPQHF
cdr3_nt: TGTGCCAGCAGCGTCGGATCGAGCAATCAGCCCCAGCATTTT

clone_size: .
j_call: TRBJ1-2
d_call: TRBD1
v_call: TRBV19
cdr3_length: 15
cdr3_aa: CASSRGGRGDYGYTF
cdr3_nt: TGTGCCAGTAGTAGGGGAGGCAGGGGGGACTATGGCTACACCTTC

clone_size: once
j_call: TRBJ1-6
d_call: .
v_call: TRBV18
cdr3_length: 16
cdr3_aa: CASSPRSEVLESPLHF
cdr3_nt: TGTGCCAGCTCACCACGCAGTGAAGTTTTAGAGTCACCCCTCCACTTT

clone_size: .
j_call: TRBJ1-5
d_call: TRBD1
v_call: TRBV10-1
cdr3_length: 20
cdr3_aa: CARLLIPGQGITRVNQPQHF
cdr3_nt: TGCGCCAGACTCCTTATACCGGGACAGGGAATTACTCGGGTCAATCAGCCCCAGCATTTT

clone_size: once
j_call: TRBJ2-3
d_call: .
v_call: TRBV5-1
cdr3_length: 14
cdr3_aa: CASMTGILQDTQYF
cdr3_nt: TGCGCCAGCATGACGGGGATCTTGCAAGATACGCAGTATTTT

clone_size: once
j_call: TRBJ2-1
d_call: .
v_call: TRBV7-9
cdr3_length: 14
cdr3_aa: CASSPLSGVSEQFF
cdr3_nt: TGTGCCAGCAGCCCCCTATCTGGGGTCAGTGAGCAGTTCTTC

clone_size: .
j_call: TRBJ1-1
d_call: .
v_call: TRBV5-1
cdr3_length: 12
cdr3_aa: CASSLDPTEAFF
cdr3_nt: TGCGCCAGCAGCTTGGATCCCACTGAAGCTTTCTTT

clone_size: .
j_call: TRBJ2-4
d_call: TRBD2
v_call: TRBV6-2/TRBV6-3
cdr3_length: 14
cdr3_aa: CASSRLAGGNIQYF
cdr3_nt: TGTGCCAGCAGTCGACTAGCGGGGGGAAACATTCAGTACTTC

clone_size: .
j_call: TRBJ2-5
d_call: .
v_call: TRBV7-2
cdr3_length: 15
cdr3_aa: CASSLAGQTQGTQYF
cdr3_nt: TGTGCCAGCAGCTTAGCCGGTCAGACTCAAGGGACCCAGTACTTC

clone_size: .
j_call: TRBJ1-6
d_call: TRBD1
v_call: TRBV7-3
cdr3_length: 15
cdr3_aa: CASSLSAGGGSPLHF
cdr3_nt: TGTGCCAGCAGCTTAAGCGCAGGGGGAGGGTCACCCCTCCACTTT